The 11 T cell receptor beta chains below come from one sample, sequenced in a study of Ad26.COV2.S vaccination and SARS-CoV-2 variants. Treatment indicated: 15 to 20 received Ad26.COV2.S at low or high dose, single or two shots; several received placebo; per-sample allocation not given. Collection of the samples took place on day 63 after the first injection of vaccine or placebo. The data were produced by immunoSEQ multiplex PCR, yet TCRdb's version contains in-frame clones alone and is incomplete. This table has roughly 320,000 clones, around 85% appearing once. The input for sequencing was peripheral blood, taken in a trial of Ad26.COV2.S vaccine versus placebo. The receptors stem from a person aged 18-60 years who received the Ad26.COV2.S COVID-19 vaccine or a placebo.

CDR3 nucleotides: TGTGCCAGCAGGGACAGGGGGCGGGCGGGCATGAACACTGAAGCTTTCTTT. The encoded protein is CASRDRGRAGMNTEAFF. The V gene is TRBV5-8, the J gene TRBJ1-1, with TRBD1 matching over 11 bases. V lost 5 bases and J lost 0; bases outside the gene matches: 9. The CDR3 is made up of 17 amino acids. Per germline, CDR1 SGHTS and CDR2 YDEGEE. Complete variable domain (other parts from reference TRBV5-8 and TRBJ1-1): EAGVTQSPTHLIKTRGQQATLRCSPISGHTSVYWYQQALGLGLQFLLWYDEGEERNRGNFPPRFSGRQFPNYSSELNVNALELEDSALYLCASRDRGRAGMNTEAFFGQGTRLTVV.

The chain uses TRBV7-3 and TRBJ2-2, with a tentative D call TRBD2 (7 bases). The CDR3 covers 16 residues. V was clipped by 7 bases and J by 0 bases, with 15 bases between them. Germline CDR1 reads SGHTA; CDR2 reads FQGTGA. CDR3 residues: CASTSKGGSNTGELFF. CDR3 nucleotide sequence: TGTGCCAGCACCTCTAAGGGGGGGTCGAACACCGGGGAGCTGTTTTTT.

Worth noting for this clone: The germline gene is not matched at one end of the junction; a read error may be the cause. The chain joins TRBV28 to TRBJ2-3; TRBD1 agrees at 7 bases. This CDR3 has 15 amino acids. Germline V gene sequence: CDR1 MDHEN, CDR2 SYDVKM. CDR3 bases: TGTGCCAGCACCACATCGGCGGCCTCCATTAGACAGGGCAATTTT. Amino acids: CASTTSAASIRQGNF.

This CDR3 reads CASSFSRAGSSYNEQFF. In DNA, the CDR3 is TGTGCCAGCAGCTTTAGCAGGGCGGGGAGCTCCTACAATGAGCAGTTCTTC. This chain connects TRBV11-2 to TRBJ2-1, with D maybe TRBD2 (6 bases). Germline V lookup: CDR1 SGHAT, CDR2 FQNNGV. The CDR3 contains 17 residues. V lost 3 bases, J lost 0 bases, and 15 bases lay in between.

In its sample, this clone was seen a few times. The junction differs from germline at one of its ends, possibly a read error. V usage is TRBV7-7 and J usage is TRBJ1-2, with D unresolved. CDR3 length equals 9 residues. Germline V gives CDR1 SSHAT, CDR2 FNYEAQ (reference sequence). The CDR3 is CASSFRQVF. The CDR3 nucleotides are TGTGCTAGCAGCTTTCGTCAGGTCTTC.

This chain links TRBV19 with TRBJ2-5; 9 bases are a match to TRBD2. V trimming: 6 bases; J trimming: 1 base; junction bases outside the gene matches: 6. Per the germline V gene, CDR1 is LNHDA and CDR2 is SQIVND (reference sequence). The CDR3 is made up of 15 amino acids. This chain's CDR3 is CASSNSLAGQETQYF. The DNA for the CDR3 is TGTGCCAGTAGCAATTCACTAGCGGGCCAAGAGACCCAGTACTTC.

V gene TRBV2 combines with J gene TRBJ2-7, with TRBD2 matching 11 bases. The CDR3 extends over 16 amino acids. The ends lost 8 bases at V and 6 bases at J; junction bases unmatched: 15. Germline V CDR1 and CDR2: SNHLY, FYNNEI. CDR3 in amino acids: CASGGPSGGLLSEQYF. In nucleotides, the CDR3 is TGTGCCAGCGGAGGACCTAGCGGGGGGCTACTCTCCGAGCAGTACTTC.

This clone came up once. V gene TRBV10-3 combines with J gene TRBJ1-5; a possible D gene is TRBD1 (5 bases). Germline V CDR1 and CDR2: ENHRY, SYGVKD. CDR3 length: 15 residues. V was clipped by 0 bases and J by 1 base, with 7 bases between them. The CDR3 protein is CAISESRESNQPQHF. CDR3 bases: TGTGCCATCAGTGAGTCCAGGGAAAGCAATCAGCCCCAGCATTTT.

This clone was found once. V usage is TRBV5-8 and J usage is TRBJ1-2, with TRBD1 identical over 7 bases. The germline gives CDR1 SGHTS, CDR2 YDEGEE. V trimming: 4 bases; J trimming: 3 bases; junction bases outside the gene matches: 3. The CDR3 loop spans 13 amino acids. The CDR3 loop reads CASSRGTDYGYTF. DNA for the CDR3: TGTGCCAGCAGCAGGGGGACAGACTATGGCTACACCTTC.

The rearrangement joins TRBV5-1 to TRBJ1-2; no clear D. The V end lost 3 bases, the J end lost 4 bases, and 10 bases lay between the germline ends. The CDR3 is made up of 13 amino acids. The germline CDR1 and CDR2 sequences are SGHRS and YFSETQ. The CDR3 protein is CASSSGPRYGYTF. CDR3 in DNA: TGCGCCAGCAGCTCTGGGCCGCGCTATGGCTACACCTTC. Supplemented by reference TRBV5-1 and TRBJ1-2, the full variable domain reads KAGVTQTPRYLIKTRGQQVTLSCSPISGHRSVSWYQQTPGQGLQFLFEYFSETQRNKGNFPGRFSGRQFSNSRSEMNVSTLELGDSALYLCASSSGPRYGYTFGSGTRLTVV.

The V gene is TRBV6-5, the J gene TRBJ1-4; no clear D. Trimming cost V 0 bases and J 6 bases, with 8 bases left between them. Germline V gives CDR1 MNHEY, CDR2 SVGAGI. This CDR3 spans 14 amino acids. CDR3 coding DNA: TGTGCCAGCAGTTACTCGAACACCGATGAAAAACTGTTTTTT. Residues: CASSYSNTDEKLFF.